A selection of T cell receptor beta chains follows, all from one sample in a study of CD8+ T cells in alopecia areata. TCRdb's table, derived via immunoSEQ multiplex PCR, lists solely in-frame clones and lacks some. The data hold 200,000 to 250,000 clones, with less than 75% observed a single time. Sequenced here: CD4+ T cells sorted from blood, sampled at week 4, from a patient treated with tofacitinib. Every receptor here comes from a human donor with alopecia areata. Each CDR3 is given with its conserved first and last residue. The order of the fields is J gene, V gene, CDR3 protein.

>TRBJ1-1|TRBV29-1
CSVRIQGALGTEAFF
>TRBJ2-7|TRBV4-3
CASSQQGLGEYEQYF
>TRBJ2-1|TRBV5-1
CASSNQIYNEQFF
>TRBJ2-7|TRBV30
CAWSWTGGPTEQYF
>TRBJ2-6|TRBV30
CAWSPLGSISSGANVLTF
>TRBJ2-7|TRBV7-9
CASSPDRSEQYF
>TRBJ1-2|TRBV30
CAWSGAGQGTTGYTF
>TRBJ1-5|TRBV29-1
CSVGDRAGNQPQHF
>TRBJ2-3|TRBV4-3
CASSQDKGRLSTDTQYF
>TRBJ1-1|TRBV27
CASSRRFGQGNVEAFF